These 2 T cell receptor beta chains share one sample of origin, sequenced in a study of control samples from healthy donors and cancer patients. Profiling relied on immunoSEQ multiplex PCR, and the TCRdb table lists in-frame clones only, not all of them. The sample yields 45,000 to 60,000 clones, about 95% seen once. Sequenced input: blood. The receptor set was obtained from a man aged 30 to 39 in good health.

The J gene is TRBJ2-2, the V gene TRBV6-2 or TRBV6-3; D unresolved. The CDR3 length is 11 residues. Germline CDR1 and CDR2: MNHEY and SVGEGT. V lost 4 bases and J lost 8, with 5 bases in between. The chain's CDR3 is CASSLRGELFF. The CDR3 DNA reads TGTGCCAGCAGTTTGAGAGGGGAGCTGTTTTTT.

This clone was detected once. In DNA form, the CDR3 reads TGTGCCAGCAGCTTATTCTCTGGAAACACCATATATTTT. Amino acid sequence: CASSLFSGNTIYF. V is TRBV5-6 and J is TRBJ1-3; D is undetermined. Per the germline V gene, CDR1 is SGHDT and CDR2 is YYEEEE. The CDR3 is 13 residues long. Between the trimmed V and J ends, which lost 2 bases and 0 bases, there was a span of 3 bases.